The 32 T cell receptor beta chains reported below all come from one sample, sequenced in a study of spatial heterogeneity in lung cancer. Each CDR3 protein gets one entry after TCRdb re-called the 5' RACE reads with MiXCR. The sample carries 30,000 to 40,000 distinct CDR3 sequences, 5.2% recorded once. Time point specified: sample taken at primary tumor resection. Whole RNA, isolated from tumor, nontumor lung or frozen PBMC, was sequenced without prior sorting. The material sequenced was PBMCs, taken at surgery. These TCRs come from a female donor with early-stage non-small cell lung cancer.

This clonotype showed up many times. The chain recombines TRBV5-1 with TRBJ2-3; D not certain. The CDR3 is 14 amino acids. V was pared by 2 bases and J by 4 bases, with 11 bases between. The germline V gene has CDR1 SGHRS and CDR2 YFSETQ. The CDR3 DNA sequence: TGCGCCAGCAGCTTCGGCGATAGGTCAGATACGCAGTATTTT. Translated, it gives CASSFGDRSDTQYF.

This clonotype was detected ten times or more. V usage is TRBV12-3 or TRBV12-4 and J usage is TRBJ2-5; D tentatively reads TRBD1 or TRBD2 (6 bases each). The CDR3 runs to 15 residues. Trimming cost V 0 bases and J 5 bases, with 13 bases left between them. The CDR3 bases are TGTGCCAGCAGTTTAGCGGGGGGCCCCCAGGAGACCCAGTACTTC. Residues: CASSLAGGPQETQYF.

This clonotype was seen at least ten times. The chain uses TRBV28 and TRBJ2-5; tentative D call: TRBD2 (6 bases). There are 15 residues in the CDR3. Germline CDR1 reads MDHEN; CDR2 reads SYDVKM. The V gene lost 7 bases and the J gene lost 1 base, with 16 bases spanning the gap. CDR3 in amino acids: CASKAGGDFQETQYF. Here the CDR3 DNA reads TGTGCCAGCAAAGCCGGAGGGGACTTCCAAGAGACCCAGTACTTC.

This clonotype was counted between two and nine times. The chain combines TRBV9 with TRBJ1-6; TRBD1 aligns across 7 bases. The CDR3 totals 17 residues. CDR1 is SGDLS, CDR2 YYNGEE, per germline. The V segment lost 0 bases and the J segment 7 bases; nucleotides outside the gene matches: 10. DNA for the CDR3: TGTGCCAGCAGCGTAGGAGCCGGGACAGATATCAATTCACCCCTCCACTTT. Protein sequence: CASSVGAGTDINSPLHF.

This rearrangement joins TRBV7-6 to TRBJ2-7; perhaps TRBD2 as D (6 bases). CDR1 and CDR2 (germline): SGHVS, FNYEAQ. The germline V and J ends were trimmed by 1 base and 7 bases, with 8 bases remaining between them. This CDR3 has 12 residues. CDR3: CASSLGREEQYF. CDR3 nucleotides: TGTGCCAGCAGCTTAGGGCGGGAAGAGCAGTACTTC. Drawing the rest from reference TRBV7-6 and TRBJ2-7, the complete variable domain is GAGVSQSPRYKVTKRGQDVALRCDPISGHVSLYWYRQALGQGPEFLTYFNYEAQQDKSGLPNDRFSAERPEGSISTLTIQRTEQRDSAMYRCASSLGREEQYFGPGTRLTVT.

This CDR3 reads CASSLPRYEAFF. As DNA, the CDR3 is TGTGCCAGCAGTCTCCCCAGATATGAAGCTTTCTTT. V and J are TRBV12-3 or TRBV12-4 and TRBJ1-1; D ambiguous. The CDR3 is made up of 12 amino acids. V gave up 5 bases and J gave up 7 bases, with 11 bases separating them.

This sequence joins TRBV11-1 and TRBJ2-1; 11 bases map to TRBD2. CDR3 length: 18 amino acids. CDR1 SGHAT and CDR2 FQDESV come from the germline V gene (reference sequence). The junction had 13 bases not matched to a gene; V was cut back by 1 base and J by 8 bases. This CDR3 reads CASSLDSFSGGDPDEQFF. CDR3 coding DNA: TGTGCCAGCAGCTTAGATAGCTTTAGCGGGGGGGACCCCGATGAGCAGTTCTTC.

This clonotype came up many times. The chain carries TRBV7-8 and TRBJ2-6; D not certain. V was cut by 5 bases and J by 0 bases, with 14 bases left in between. CDR3 length equals 17 residues. Germline V gene lookup returns CDR1 SGHVS and CDR2 FQNEAQ. The CDR3 region has the DNA TGTGCCAGCAGCCTAGGGCCTTTCCTCTCTGGGGCCAACGTCCTGACTTTC. Protein sequence: CASSLGPFLSGANVLTF.

This clonotype was counted ten times or more. V and J are TRBV7-3 and TRBJ2-3; the match to TRBD1 covers 7 bases. Germline assignment: CDR1 SGHTA and CDR2 FQGTGA. The length of the CDR3 is 15 residues. The trim removed 6 bases at V and 1 base at J, leaving 7 bases unmatched. The CDR3 nucleotides are TGTGCCAGCAGGTTTGGACAGGCTCGCACAGATACGCAGTATTTT. This encodes CASRFGQARTDTQYF.

Ten or more counts support this clonotype. The chain recombines TRBV12-3 or TRBV12-4 with TRBJ1-5, with 8 bases aligning to TRBD1. The trim removed 6 bases at V and 7 bases at J, leaving 8 bases unmatched. The CDR3 runs 14 residues. This CDR3 is CASSYDRGRQPQHF. DNA of the CDR3: TGTGCCAGCAGCTACGACAGGGGAAGGCAGCCCCAGCATTTT.

There are many counts of this clonotype. The chain combines TRBV10-3 with TRBJ2-3; TRBD2 aligns across 12 bases. Germline CDR1 is ENHRY and CDR2 is SYGVKD. J gave up 8 bases and V 4 bases, and 4 bases lay outside the gene matches. This CDR3 spans 14 amino acids. CDR3 loop: CAISASGGAATQYF. CDR3 DNA: TGTGCCATCAGTGCTAGCGGGGGGGCGGCTACGCAGTATTTT.

The table lists this clonotype with a few counts. The chain joins TRBV14 to TRBJ1-6; possible D gene TRBD1, 6 bases. The CDR3 runs to 19 residues. Trimming removed 1 base from V and 7 bases from J, with 23 bases in between. Looked up from germline, CDR1 is SGHDN and CDR2 is FVKESK. The CDR3 is CASSQGGASRGLRNSPLHF. The CDR3 DNA reads TGTGCCAGCAGCCAAGGGGGTGCTAGCAGGGGCCTAAGGAATTCACCCCTCCACTTT.

This clonotype appeared many times. The rearrangement uses TRBV5-1 and TRBJ1-4, with D possibly being TRBD1 (5 bases). Looked up from germline, CDR1 is SGHRS and CDR2 is YFSETQ. CDR3 length: 17 amino acids. V lost 4 bases and J 0 bases, leaving 16 bases between the germline ends. CDR3 in DNA: TGCGCCAGCAGCATCTTCGGGACGCTTGCAACTAATGAAAAACTGTTTTTT. As protein: CASSIFGTLATNEKLFF. The variable domain in full, completed from reference TRBV5-1 and TRBJ1-4, reads KAGVTQTPRYLIKTRGQQVTLSCSPISGHRSVSWYQQTPGQGLQFLFEYFSETQRNKGNFPGRFSGRQFSNSRSEMNVSTLELGDSALYLCASSIFGTLATNEKLFFGSGTQLSVL.

In its sample, this clonotype was seen many times. J is TRBJ2-3 and V is TRBV19; 11 positions match TRBD2. The ends lost 4 bases at V and 11 bases at J; junction bases unmatched: 11. Germline V CDR1 and CDR2: LNHDA, SQIVND (reference sequence). The CDR3 has 15 residues. Written as DNA, the CDR3 is TGTGCCAGTAGTAGTAGCGGGGGGGTTTCTGAAATGCAGTATTTT. This gives the protein CASSSSGGVSEMQYF.

The genes are TRBV15 and TRBJ1-4; D perhaps matches TRBD1 (6 bases). V was shortened by 0 bases and J by 3 bases, with 11 bases between the two germline ends. This CDR3 contains 16 residues. The germline V gene has CDR1 LNHNV and CDR2 YYDKDF (reference sequence). The CDR3 DNA is TGTGCCACCAGCAGAGATTGGGGGGCGGCTAATGAAAAACTGTTTTTT. This codes for CATSRDWGAANEKLFF.

This clonotype was detected ten times or more. The chain uses TRBV29-1 and TRBJ2-3; TRBD2 matches at 11 bases. CDR1 SQVTM and CDR2 ANQGSEA come from the germline V gene. The CDR3 is made up of 16 amino acids. J was trimmed by 2 bases and V by 2 bases; bases with no gene match: 6. The CDR3 bases are TGCAGCGTTGAACCTAGCGGGGGGCTTACCACAGATACGCAGTATTTT. As protein: CSVEPSGGLTTDTQYF.

This clonotype has at least ten counts. The chain carries TRBV5-6 and TRBJ2-3; unclear D gene. V was clipped by 2 bases and J by 2 bases, with 3 bases between them. This CDR3 contains 12 residues. Germline assignment: CDR1 SGHDT and CDR2 YYEEEE. Written as DNA, the CDR3 is TGTGCCAGCAGCTTTTTCACAGATACGCAGTATTTT. It codes for CASSFFTDTQYF.

This clonotype showed up many times. The genes are TRBV9 and TRBJ2-7; perhaps D is TRBD1 or TRBD2 (5 bases each). The CDR3 consists of 14 residues. The V end was cut by 3 bases, the J end by 2 bases, with 12 bases between. Germline-derived CDR1 and CDR2 are SGDLS and YYNGEE. The CDR3 nucleotides read TGTGCCAGCAGCGGAACCGGGACGACCTACGAGCAGTACTTC. Translation: CASSGTGTTYEQYF.

The chain recombines TRBV15 with TRBJ2-5, with 7 bases matching TRBD1. From germline, CDR1 is LNHNV and CDR2 YYDKDF (reference sequence). V lost 7 bases, J lost 5 bases, and 7 bases stayed unmatched. This CDR3 is built from 13 residues. CDR3 bases: TGTGCCACCACCCCCTCGACAGGGGAGACCCAGTACTTC. Residues: CATTPSTGETQYF.

The V gene is TRBV12-3 or TRBV12-4, the J gene TRBJ1-5; D is unresolved. This CDR3 has 14 residues. V gave up 5 bases and J gave up 3 bases, with 11 bases separating them. The CDR3 reads CASSPPGPNQPQHF. Written as DNA, the CDR3 is TGTGCCAGCAGTCCCCCCGGGCCCAATCAGCCCCAGCATTTT.

V gene TRBV20-1 combines with J gene TRBJ1-1; 9 bases map to TRBD1. This CDR3 has 15 amino acids. Germline CDR1 DFQATT, CDR2 SNEGSKA (reference sequence). After removal of 0 bases from V and 4 bases from J, the junction contained 6 bases not matched to a gene. Here the CDR3 DNA reads TGCAGTGCTAGAGATTTGAGACAGGGGGTCACTGAAGCTTTCTTT. Amino acid sequence: CSARDLRQGVTEAFF.

Comments on this clonotype: Being one base from a much bigger clone, this may be a read error. This chain uses TRBV4-1 with TRBJ2-7; D uncertain. The CDR3 has 10 residues. Germline loops: CDR1 MGHRA, CDR2 YSYEKL. Trimming took 10 bases from V and 1 from J, leaving 5 bases between them. The CDR3 nucleotides are TGCGCCAACGGGTCCTACGAGCAGTACTTC. Protein: CANGSYEQYF.

This sequence joins TRBV2 and TRBJ2-3; D remains unclear. CDR1 and CDR2 (germline): SNHLY, FYNNEI. V lost 1 base to trimming and J lost 0 bases, with 5 bases between them. The CDR3 has 14 amino acids. In DNA, the CDR3 is TGTGCCAGCAGTGAAGTGGACAGCACAGATACGCAGTATTTT. As protein: CASSEVDSTDTQYF.

The chain recombines TRBV4-1 with TRBJ1-1; 8 nucleotides line up with TRBD1. The germline gives CDR1 MGHRA, CDR2 YSYEKL. V dropped 2 bases and J dropped 3; count of bases not matched to a gene: 2. The CDR3 totals 14 residues. Written as DNA, the CDR3 is TGCGCCAGCAGCCAACTGACAGGGGACACTGAAGCTTTCTTT. It encodes CASSQLTGDTEAFF.

The V and J genes are TRBV5-1 and TRBJ1-3; the D is unclear. There are 16 residues in the CDR3. In germline, CDR1 is SGHRS, CDR2 YFSETQ. Trimming cost V 0 bases and J 2 bases, with 12 bases left between them. CDR3 sequence reads: CASSLAGSATGNTIYF. The CDR3, as DNA: TGCGCCAGCAGCTTGGCAGGCTCGGCGACTGGAAACACCATATATTTT. Full variable domain (missing parts from reference TRBV5-1 and TRBJ1-3): KAGVTQTPRYLIKTRGQQVTLSCSPISGHRSVSWYQQTPGQGLQFLFEYFSETQRNKGNFPGRFSGRQFSNSRSEMNVSTLELGDSALYLCASSLAGSATGNTIYFGEGSWLTVV.

This clonotype was seen ten or more times. V and J are TRBV10-3 and TRBJ1-5, with D possibly TRBD1 on 6 matching bases. The CDR3 is made up of 15 amino acids. Germline assignment: CDR1 ENHRY and CDR2 SYGVKD. V was shortened by 5 bases and J by 1 base, with 12 bases between the two germline ends. CDR3 DNA sequence: TGTGCCATCAGTTCTGACCAGGGGAGCAATCAGCCCCAGCATTTT. Translating gives CAISSDQGSNQPQHF.

The chain couples TRBV3-2 to TRBJ2-2; the D call in the table, TRBD1, was not verified against the DNA. TRBV3-2 is a listed pseudogene. The length of the CDR3 is 17 residues. DNA for the CDR3: TGTGCCAGCAGCCAAGTTGACAGGAAGCTAAACACCGGGGAGCTGTTTTTT. Its translation is CASSQVDRKLNTGELFF.

Sample share makes this clonotype medium-sized. The CDR3 spells CAWSVLSSTDTQYF. DNA for the CDR3: TGTGCCTGGAGTGTCCTCTCTAGCACAGATACGCAGTATTTT. This chain joins TRBV30 and TRBJ2-3, with D hard to call. CDR1 and CDR2 from the germline V gene are GTSNPN and SVGIG (reference sequence). The V gene lost 0 bases and the J gene lost 0 bases, with 7 bases spanning the gap. This CDR3 has 14 residues.

This clonotype was counted only a few times. This sequence joins TRBV6-5 and TRBJ2-7; perhaps TRBD2 as D (6 bases). The CDR3 runs 16 residues. The V gene's germline CDR1 is MNHEY and CDR2 SVGAGI. Trimming stripped 2 bases from V and 1 base from J, with 15 bases between. The DNA for the CDR3 is TGTGCCAGCAGTTACGGAGGGGCTCTATATTCCTACGAGCAGTACTTC. Protein product: CASSYGGALYSYEQYF.

This clonotype was seen at least ten times. The chain employs TRBV28 and TRBJ2-1, with D hard to call. The CDR3 runs to 11 residues. V lost 4 bases and J 7 bases, leaving 5 bases between the germline ends. Germline V lookup: CDR1 MDHEN, CDR2 SYDVKM. The CDR3 protein is CASSYGNEQFF. The CDR3 DNA reads TGTGCCAGCAGTTATGGGAATGAGCAGTTCTTC. The variable domain in full, with the rest retrieved from reference TRBV28 and TRBJ2-1, is DVKVTQSSRYLVKRTGEKVFLECVQDMDHENMFWYRQDPGLGLRLIYFSYDVKMKEKGDIPEGYSVSREKKERFSLILESASTNQTSMYLCASSYGNEQFFGPGTRLTVL.

This clonotype occurred a few times. The V and J genes are TRBV30 and TRBJ2-5; 9 bases are shared with TRBD1. This CDR3 has 15 amino acids. The germline CDR1 and CDR2 sequences are GTSNPN and SVGIG (reference sequence). V trimming: 0 bases; J trimming: 4 bases; junction bases outside the gene matches: 6. CDR3 in amino acids: CAWSVQGAVRETQYF. As DNA, the CDR3 is TGTGCCTGGAGTGTACAGGGGGCGGTAAGAGAGACCCAGTACTTC.

This clonotype appeared many times. The rearrangement joins TRBV6-6 to TRBJ1-5; no firm D call. V gave up 0 bases and J gave up 3 bases, with 15 bases separating them. The CDR3 sequence is 17 residues long. The germline V gene has CDR1 MNHNY and CDR2 SVGAGI (reference sequence). CDR3 region: CASSYSSQSIVNQPQHF. In DNA, the CDR3 is TGTGCCAGCAGTTACTCGAGTCAGAGCATCGTCAATCAGCCCCAGCATTTT.